A selection of T cell receptor beta chains follows, all from one sample in a study of T cells in Graves' hyperthyroidism and ophthalmopathy. Each CDR3 protein is one row after TCRdb ran MiXCR on the multiplex PCR reads. Altogether roughly 720,000 distinct CDR3 sequences are present, 15% to 20% being singletons, with the ten largest covering around 15%. The specimen sequenced was blood. The receptors come from a man between 50 and 59 years old with Graves' hyperthyroidism. Each CDR3 is given with its conserved first and last residue. D genes are given only for firm matches. The listing skips clone size in some rows; elsewhere it reads once, few, many or a size class.

J	D	size	V	DNA	CDR3
TRBJ2-7	-	many	TRBV9	TGTGCCAGCAGCGTAGCTCAAGGGTACGAGCAGTACTTC	CASSVAQGYEQYF
TRBJ1-2	-	many	TRBV6-1	TGTGCCAGCAGTTCGGAGTTAGGTCGGGGCGGCTACACCTTC	CASSSELGRGGYTF
TRBJ2-7	TRBD2	few	TRBV27	TGTGCCAGCAGTTTAACCGGGAGGAGCTCCTACGAGCAGTACTTC	CASSLTGRSSYEQYF
TRBJ2-5	TRBD2	many	TRBV7-9	TGTGCCAGCAGCATTAGCGGGAGGGCCCGAGAGACCCAGTACTTC	CASSISGRARETQYF
TRBJ2-3	TRBD2	many	TRBV28	TGTGCCAGCAGTTTATGGCTAGCGGTTAGCACAGATACGCAGTATTTT	CASSLWLAVSTDTQYF
TRBJ2-7	TRBD2	many	TRBV3-1	TGTGCCAGCACCCGCGGGAGGGGCTCCTACGAGCAGTACTTC	CASTRGRGSYEQYF
TRBJ2-3	TRBD2	many	TRBV27	TGTGCCAGCAGCCCAGTCCCGACTAGCGTAAGCACAGATACGCAGTATTTT	CASSPVPTSVSTDTQYF
TRBJ1-4	TRBD1	many	TRBV9	TGTGCCAGCAGCGCTACAGGGGGTGAAAAACTGTTTTTT	CASSATGGEKLFF
TRBJ2-3	-	many	TRBV11-2	TGTGCCAGCAGTCTCGGGCGGTTCGCGACAGATACGCAGTATTTT	CASSLGRFATDTQYF
TRBJ1-2	-	many	TRBV7-9	TGTGCCAGCAGCTTAGACAGATATGGCTACACCTTC	CASSLDRYGYTF
TRBJ1-1	-	-	TRBV2	TGTGCCAGCTTCTGGGGGCTGGGTACTGAAGCTTTCTTT	CASFWGLGTEAFF
TRBJ1-5	TRBD1	many	TRBV28	TGTGCCAGCAGTCTAATAGGGACAGAAAGGAATCAGCCCCAGCATTTT	CASSLIGTERNQPQHF
TRBJ2-5	TRBD1	many	TRBV7-9	TGTGCCAGCACCTCGTTGGGACAGGGGCAGGCGGGAGAGACCCAGTACTTC	CASTSLGQGQAGETQYF
TRBJ1-2	-	-	TRBV3-1	TGTGCCAGCAGCCAAGACGACGTGTATGGCTACACCTTC	CASSQDDVYGYTF
TRBJ1-5	-	many	TRBV28	TGTGCCAGCAGCCTTCCAACAGGGTACGGACAGCCCCAGCATTTT	CASSLPTGYGQPQHF
TRBJ2-5	-	-	TRBV4-1	TGCGCCAGCAGCCAAGGAACGGGGGCGGTCGGGGGGGAGACCCAGTACTTC	CASSQGTGAVGGETQYF
TRBJ2-3	TRBD2	few	TRBV7-3	TGTGCCAGCAGCTTAGGGACTAGCGGGAGTTGGATGTATTTT	CASSLGTSGSWMYF
TRBJ2-5	TRBD2	-	TRBV25-1	TGTGCCAGCGCCATGACTAGCGGGAGAGGGACCCAGTACTTC	CASAMTSGRGTQYF
TRBJ1-5	TRBD1	many	TRBV28	TGTGCCAGCAGTTTAGGGACAGGGTCTTCCCAGCCCCAGCATTTT	CASSLGTGSSQPQHF
TRBJ2-3	TRBD2	many	TRBV6-5	TGTGCCAGCAGTTACTTGGGACTAGCGGGAAGTACTAGCACAGATACGCAGTATTTT	CASSYLGLAGSTSTDTQYF
TRBJ2-3	TRBD1	few	TRBV20-1	TGCAGTGCTAGAGGATTCCGGGGACAGAGCACAGATACGCAGTATTTT	CSARGFRGQSTDTQYF
TRBJ2-1	-	-	TRBV25-1	TGTGCCAGCAGTGACCTGAGCCCCTACAATGAGCAGTTCTTC	CASSDLSPYNEQFF
TRBJ2-1	TRBD2	many	TRBV10-3	TGTGCCATCAGTGAGTCAGGAACTAGCGGGTACAATGAGCAGTTCTTC	CAISESGTSGYNEQFF
TRBJ2-7	-	-	TRBV4-2	TGTGCCAGCAGCCAAGAGTCCAGCGGTCTCTACGAGCAGTACTTC	CASSQESSGLYEQYF
TRBJ1-5	-	many	TRBV28	TGTGCCAGCAGTTTCCGGGACGCTAATGGAGAGCCCCAGCATTTT	CASSFRDANGEPQHF
TRBJ2-3	-	many	TRBV12-3/TRBV12-4	TGTGCCAGCAGTGGGGTGGAAGGTACGCAGTATTTT	CASSGVEGTQYF
TRBJ1-1	-	many	TRBV28	TGTGCCAGCAACCCTCCTTGGGGGGTTTTAATGAACACTGAAGCTTTCTTT	CASNPPWGVLMNTEAFF
TRBJ1-1	-	few	TRBV20-1	TGCAGTGCTAGAGATCTGAGAGGGTACGACACTGAAGCTTTCTTT	CSARDLRGYDTEAFF
TRBJ2-7	-	-	TRBV6-2/TRBV6-3	TGTGCCACCGCTACGGGGTTGCCCTACGAGCAGTACTTC	CATATGLPYEQYF
TRBJ2-1	TRBD1	-	TRBV19	TGTGCCAGTCTCCGGGACAGGGACTCCTACAATGAGCAGTTCTTC	CASLRDRDSYNEQFF
TRBJ2-7	-	many	TRBV6-6	TGTGCCAGCAGTTACCCAGGGGCTAGAGAGCAGTACTTC	CASSYPGAREQYF
TRBJ2-2	TRBD1	once	TRBV4-1	TGCGCCAGCAGCAACCGGGACAGGAGAAACTCCGGGGAGCTGTTTTTT	CASSNRDRRNSGELFF
TRBJ1-4	-	few	TRBV6-2/TRBV6-3	TGTGCCAGCAGTTACTCTCTGGTTAATGAAAAACTGTTTTTT	CASSYSLVNEKLFF
TRBJ1-4	-	few	TRBV27	TGTGCCAGCACCCGGGGGGGGGCAAATGAAAAACTGTTTTTT	CASTRGGANEKLFF
TRBJ2-7	-	many	TRBV28	TGTGCCAGCAGGGGCCGGAGGACCAACGAGCAGTACTTC	CASRGRRTNEQYF
TRBJ2-3	-	many	TRBV12-3/TRBV12-4	TGTGCCAGCAGTTTCCCAGGGTCTCCAGATACGCAGTATTTT	CASSFPGSPDTQYF
TRBJ2-1	TRBD2	few	TRBV20-1	TGCAGTGCCCCCGGGACTAGCGGTGCGGATGAGCAGTTCTTC	CSAPGTSGADEQFF
TRBJ1-1	-	many	TRBV7-9	TGTGCCAGCAGCTCCCTTTGGGGGCAGGGAATCACTGAAGCTTTCTTT	CASSSLWGQGITEAFF
TRBJ1-1	TRBD1	many	TRBV20-1	TGCAGTGCTCGGGACAGCAAACCCACTGAAGCTTTCTTT	CSARDSKPTEAFF
TRBJ2-2	TRBD2	-	TRBV12-3/TRBV12-4	TGTGCCAGCGGGCTAGCGGGAGACTACACCGGGGAGCTGTTTTTT	CASGLAGDYTGELFF
TRBJ1-1	-	-	TRBV11-3	TGTGCCAGCAGCTCCCCCGGGGCTTACACTGAAGCTTTCTTT	CASSSPGAYTEAFF
TRBJ1-1	TRBD1	many	TRBV20-1	TGCAGTGCTAGAGAACACAGGGGATTGAACACTGAAGCTTTCTTT	CSAREHRGLNTEAFF
TRBJ1-5	-	few	TRBV19	TGTGCCAGTAGTATAGCGCGACAGCCCCAGCATTTT	CASSIARQPQHF
TRBJ2-6	-	-	TRBV27	TGTGCCAGCGCCCCGGTCTCTGGGGCCAACGTCCTGACTTTC	CASAPVSGANVLTF
TRBJ1-6	TRBD1	many	TRBV6-1	TGTGCCAGCAGTGAATCGGGACAGAACAATTCACCCCTCCACTTT	CASSESGQNNSPLHF
TRBJ1-2	-	-	TRBV6-2/TRBV6-3	TGTGCCAGCAGTTACTCGATGGCAGTCTATGGCTACACCTTC	CASSYSMAVYGYTF